The clone carrying this TCR beta chain was detected only once. The data are from a study of control samples from healthy donors and cancer patients. Deletions cut 2 bases from V and 4 bases from J, with 4 bases between. The CDR3 length is 12 residues. Germline CDR1 is KGHSH and CDR2 is LQKENI. Profiling relied on immunoSEQ multiplex PCR, and the TCRdb table lists in-frame clones only, not all of them. The sample holds 17,000 or so clones, 86% seen once. The sequence derives from a woman aged 70 to 79 with colorectal cancer. Specimen: PBMCs. The V and J genes are TRBV18 and TRBJ2-3; D is ambiguous. CDR3 in amino acids: CASSPKSDTQYF. As DNA, the CDR3 is TGTGCCAGCTCACCAAAGTCAGATACGCAGTATTTT.